These 6 T cell receptor beta chains were all obtained from the same sample, sequenced in a study of T cell responses to AZD1222 COVID-19 vaccine. The table came from immunoSEQ multiplex PCR; TCRdb's copy has only in-frame clones and leaves some out. Found here are about 160,000 clones, 80% to 95% of them singletons; the top ten hold about 4.2%. The sequencing used peripheral blood, collected on day 0 of AZD1222 vaccination. Receptors originate from an adult in good health.

This chain joins TRBV5-4 and TRBJ1-2; D unclear. V lost 5 bases to trimming and J lost 6 bases, with 14 bases between them. Germline V gives CDR1 SGHNT, CDR2 YYREEE (reference sequence). CDR3 length equals 13 residues. The CDR3 protein is CASSYEKRNGYTF. DNA for the CDR3: TGTGCCAGCAGTTATGAGAAGAGGAATGGCTACACCTTC.

V gene TRBV20-1 combines with J gene TRBJ2-3; TRBD2 aligns across 7 bases. The junction had 18 bases not matched to a gene; V was cut back by 3 bases and J by 6 bases. The CDR3 sequence is 17 residues long. CDR1 DFQATT and CDR2 SNEGSKA come from the germline V gene (reference sequence). The CDR3 DNA sequence: TGCAGTGCTAGTCGAAAGGACTTGCGGGAGTCTGCGGATACGCAGTATTTT. Protein product: CSASRKDLRESADTQYF.

The genes are TRBV19 and TRBJ2-5; unclear D gene. Germline V gives CDR1 LNHDA, CDR2 SQIVND (reference sequence). The length of the CDR3 is 13 residues. Trimming cost V 4 bases and J 2 bases, with 8 bases left between them. The CDR3 region is CASSRARQETQYF. The CDR3 DNA reads TGTGCCAGTAGTAGGGCAAGACAAGAGACCCAGTACTTC.

The CDR3 here is CASRDRGGATEAFF. The CDR3 nucleotides read TGCGCCAGCAGAGACCGGGGTGGGGCCACTGAAGCTTTCTTT. The chain carries TRBV5-1 and TRBJ1-1; possible D gene TRBD1, 5 bases. In germline, CDR1 is SGHRS, CDR2 YFSETQ. The CDR3 has 14 amino acids. Trimming took off 5 bases at V and 4 bases at J, with 15 bases between the two ends. Based on the CDR3 plus reference TRBV5-1 and TRBJ1-1, the full variable domain is KAGVTQTPRYLIKTRGQQVTLSCSPISGHRSVSWYQQTPGQGLQFLFEYFSETQRNKGNFPGRFSGRQFSNSRSEMNVSTLELGDSALYLCASRDRGGATEAFFGQGTRLTVV.

The CDR3 DNA reads as TGTGCCAGCAGTGTTGAAAACTCTGGGGCCAACGTCCTGACTTTC. It codes for CASSVENSGANVLTF. The V gene is TRBV2, the J gene TRBJ2-6; no firm D call. V lost 4 bases and J lost 0, with 7 bases in between. CDR3 size: 15 residues. Per germline, CDR1 SNHLY and CDR2 FYNNEI. Using reference TRBV2 and TRBJ2-6 for the parts outside the CDR3, the full variable domain is EPEVTQTPSHQVTQMGQEVILRCVPISNHLYFYWYRQILGQKVEFLVSFYNNEISEKSEIFDDQFSVERPDGSNFTLKIRSTKLEDSAMYFCASSVENSGANVLTFGAGSRLTVL.

The V gene is TRBV18, the J gene TRBJ1-1; D is perhaps TRBD1 (5 bases). The CDR3 runs 13 residues. The V gene lost 3 bases and the J gene lost 4 bases, with 9 bases spanning the gap. The V gene's germline CDR1 is KGHSH and CDR2 LQKENI. As DNA, the CDR3 is TGTGCCAGCTCACCTCGGGACGCCACTGAAGCTTTCTTT. Protein product: CASSPRDATEAFF.